This T cell receptor beta chain was found in a study of blood T cells in healthy people across ages (dated by TCRdb to the mid-2010s). About the study as a whole: In model experiments, roughly one uniquely barcoded TCR beta cDNA molecule per two T cells was captured by template switching. Using deep sequencing normalized with unique cDNA molecular identifiers, the study measured how TCR beta repertoire diversity changes with age. Donors were grouped into four age groups: young (average 16 years), middle-aged (39), aged (around 62) and long-lived (roughly 80). Donors of different ages were randomly distributed across sequencing lanes to avoid experimental bias. Using the same blood draw, the study looked at two additional independent replicas of 1 million unique cDNA reads for two donors, one aged 18 to 30 and the other aged 80 or older.

A remark on this clonotype: Its antigen is not yet known. Per-nucleotide qualities are absent, and no much larger clonotype sits a single base away.

The donors were roughly 38 Caucasian individuals from Russia, aged roughly 6 to 90 years, who were systemically healthy. Around 10 milliliters of peripheral blood were collected from each donor into EDTA-treated Vacutainer tubes. Ficoll-Paque density-gradient centrifugation was used to isolate PBMCs, with at least 6.5 million obtained per sample. Trizol reagent was used to extract total RNA from PBMCs, with at least 6 micrograms per sample. The percentages of naive CD45RAhigh/CD27high T cells were determined by flow cytometry on a PBMC aliquot from every donor. Library method: 5' RACE. The sample was run on an Illumina HiSeq 2500. A second 7 to 11 cycle PCR used a sample-barcoded 5' primer and a J-beta primer mix. A unique molecular identifier was introduced onto each TCR beta cDNA molecule by a template-switch 5' adaptor carrying 12 random nucleotides. Each sample yielded at least 2.5 million CDR3-containing paired-end reads. All of the RNA was converted into first-strand cDNA using the Mint cDNA synthesis kit, with a TRBC-specific oligonucleotide serving as the primer. All cDNA was treated with uracil-DNA glycosylase and then went through a first 18-cycle PCR with the universal primers M1SS and BC2_uni_R. The study's own analysis went as follows. Normalization of each sample was performed by random selection of 1 million high-quality reads, each carrying a distinct molecular identifier. Instead of being binned into consensus sequences, reads with shared molecular identifiers were discarded. MiTCR, set to a Q25 quality threshold and the strictest error-elimination algorithm, was used for CDR3 identification, clonotype clustering and error correction. Lower-bound total TCR beta diversity was estimated with a nonparametric unseen species model using Euler transformation. The raw public data were reprocessed by TCRdb itself: fastp quality trimming at Q25, MiXCR clonotype calling, in-frame beta chains only. Every entry covers one CDR3 protein and lists the most common genes and DNA from its rows. These V and J calls are TCRdb output, not the study's own analysis. This sample is represented by 2 million or so distinct CDR3 sequences; about 50% of them were singletons. Approximately 2.1% of the sample lies in the top ten.

Overall study results and their limits: Because the CMV infection status of the donors was unknown, age-related changes in expanded clonotypes may potentially have been confounded. The long-lived group showed more naive CD4+ T cells, fewer expanded clones and increased TCR diversity than the aged group, suggesting age selection. Estimates of total diversity from one million sequenced T cells were regarded as lower bounds and underestimates. As age increased, observed TCR beta diversity per million T cells dropped in a roughly linear way, and a significant reduction was already evident by age 40. The percentage of naive T cells measured by flow cytometry correlated strongly with observed TCR beta diversity. Conclusive comparison of naive and antigen-experienced compartments was prevented by the profiling of bulk unsorted PBMCs.

Cut back by 4 bases and 0 bases, the V and J ends lie 10 bases apart. For CDR1 and CDR2, the germline V gene lists SGHDT and YYEEEE. The CDR3 spans 14 residues, from the cysteine through the phenylalanine. Only the CDR3 DNA stays, 42 bases, in frame from base 1. The TCR originated in a woman between 40 and 50 years old in good health. Sequencing was done on a sample of blood. The chain uses TRBV5-6 and TRBJ1-1; no D segment can be confidently identified. The base sequence is TGTGCCAGCAGCCCTTGGCAGGTGAACACTGAAGCTTTCTTT. Translated, this is CASSPWQVNTEAFF.